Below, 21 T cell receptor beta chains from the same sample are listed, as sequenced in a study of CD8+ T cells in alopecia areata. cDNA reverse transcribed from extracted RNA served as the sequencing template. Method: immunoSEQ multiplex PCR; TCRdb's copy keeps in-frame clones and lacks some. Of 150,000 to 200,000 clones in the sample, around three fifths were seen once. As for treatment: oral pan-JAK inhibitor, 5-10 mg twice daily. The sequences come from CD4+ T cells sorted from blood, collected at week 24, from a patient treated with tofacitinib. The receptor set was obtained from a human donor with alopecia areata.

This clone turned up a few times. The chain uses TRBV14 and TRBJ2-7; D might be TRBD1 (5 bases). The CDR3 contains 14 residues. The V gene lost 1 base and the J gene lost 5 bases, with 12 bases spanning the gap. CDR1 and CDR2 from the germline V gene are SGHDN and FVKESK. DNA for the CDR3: TGTGCCAGCAGCCAAGGTCAGGGATGGAACGAGCAGTACTTC. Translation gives CASSQGQGWNEQYF.

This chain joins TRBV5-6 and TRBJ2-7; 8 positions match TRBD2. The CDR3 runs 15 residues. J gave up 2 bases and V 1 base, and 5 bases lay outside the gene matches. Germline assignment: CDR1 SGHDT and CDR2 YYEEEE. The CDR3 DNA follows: TGTGCCAGCAGCTTGTGGCGGGGGGTTACCTACGAGCAGTACTTC. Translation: CASSLWRGVTYEQYF.

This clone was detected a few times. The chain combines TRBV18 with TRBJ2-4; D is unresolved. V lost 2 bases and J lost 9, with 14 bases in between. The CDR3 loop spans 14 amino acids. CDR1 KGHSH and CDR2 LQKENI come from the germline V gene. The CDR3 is CASSPGLGNGIQYF. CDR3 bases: TGTGCCAGCTCACCAGGCCTGGGTAACGGCATTCAGTACTTC.

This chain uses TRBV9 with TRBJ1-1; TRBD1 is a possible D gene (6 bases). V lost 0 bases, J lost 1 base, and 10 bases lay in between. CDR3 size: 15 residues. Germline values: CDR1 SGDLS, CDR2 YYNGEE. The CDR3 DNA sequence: TGTGCCAGCAGCGTAGGAGCAGGGGCGAACACTGAAGCTTTCTTT. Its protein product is CASSVGAGANTEAFF.

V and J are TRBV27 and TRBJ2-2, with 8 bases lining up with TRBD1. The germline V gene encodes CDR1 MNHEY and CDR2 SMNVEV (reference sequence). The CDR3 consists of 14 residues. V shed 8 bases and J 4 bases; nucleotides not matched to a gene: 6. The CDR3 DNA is TGTGCCAGCGGCAGAGGGACAGGCACCGGGGAGCTGTTTTTT. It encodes CASGRGTGTGELFF.

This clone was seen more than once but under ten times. The CDR3 loop is CAWSKVGGRDTQYF. CDR3 DNA sequence: TGTGCCTGGAGTAAGGTGGGGGGACGAGATACGCAGTATTTT. The chain uses TRBV30 and TRBJ2-3; D possibly corresponds to TRBD2 (6 bases). V was trimmed by 2 bases and J by 5 bases, leaving 14 bases between them. Germline assignment: CDR1 GTSNPN and CDR2 SVGIG (reference sequence). This CDR3 comprises 14 residues.

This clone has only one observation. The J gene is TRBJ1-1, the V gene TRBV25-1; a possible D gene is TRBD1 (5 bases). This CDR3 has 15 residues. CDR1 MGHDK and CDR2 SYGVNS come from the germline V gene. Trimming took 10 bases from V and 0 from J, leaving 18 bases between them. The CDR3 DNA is TGTGCCACGGAAGGGACCTTTCTCATGAACACTGAAGCTTTCTTT. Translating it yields CATEGTFLMNTEAFF.

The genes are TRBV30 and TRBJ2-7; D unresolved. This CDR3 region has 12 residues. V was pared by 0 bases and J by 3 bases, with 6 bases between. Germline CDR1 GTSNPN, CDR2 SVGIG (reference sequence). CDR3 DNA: TGTGCCTGGAGTGTAACGATCTACGAGCAGTACTTC. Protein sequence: CAWSVTIYEQYF.

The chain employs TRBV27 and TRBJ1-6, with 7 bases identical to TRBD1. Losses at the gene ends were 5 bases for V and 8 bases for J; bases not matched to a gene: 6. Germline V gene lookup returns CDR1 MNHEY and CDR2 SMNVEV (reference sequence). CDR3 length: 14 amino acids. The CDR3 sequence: CASSLGTAYSPLHF. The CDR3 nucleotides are TGTGCCAGCAGTCTAGGGACAGCTTATTCACCCCTCCACTTT.

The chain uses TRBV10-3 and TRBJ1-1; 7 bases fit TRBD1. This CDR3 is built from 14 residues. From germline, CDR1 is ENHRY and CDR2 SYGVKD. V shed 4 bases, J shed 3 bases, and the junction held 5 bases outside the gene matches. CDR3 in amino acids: CAISGDSYYTEAFF. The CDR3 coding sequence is TGTGCCATCAGTGGGGACAGTTATTACACTGAAGCTTTCTTT.

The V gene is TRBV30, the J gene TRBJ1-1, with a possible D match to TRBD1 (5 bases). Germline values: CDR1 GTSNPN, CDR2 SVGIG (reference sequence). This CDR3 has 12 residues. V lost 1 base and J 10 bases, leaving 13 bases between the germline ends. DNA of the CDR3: TGTGCCTGGAGTGGTGGGGGGGAAGGAGCTTTCTTT. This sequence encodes CAWSGGGEGAFF.

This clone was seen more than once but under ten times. The CDR3 sequence is CAIKDGPYEQYF. The CDR3 DNA reads TGTGCCATCAAAGACGGGCCCTACGAGCAGTACTTC. V gene TRBV10-3 combines with J gene TRBJ2-7; D remains ambiguous. CDR1 and CDR2 (germline): ENHRY, SYGVKD. V lost 7 bases and J lost 2, with 9 bases in between. The CDR3 has 12 residues.

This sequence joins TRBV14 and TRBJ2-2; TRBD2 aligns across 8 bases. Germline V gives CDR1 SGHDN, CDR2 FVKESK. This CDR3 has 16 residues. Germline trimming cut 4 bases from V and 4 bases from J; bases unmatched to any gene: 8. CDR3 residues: CASSPRGGRSTGELFF. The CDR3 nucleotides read TGTGCCAGCAGCCCTCGGGGGGGGCGCAGCACCGGGGAGCTGTTTTTT.

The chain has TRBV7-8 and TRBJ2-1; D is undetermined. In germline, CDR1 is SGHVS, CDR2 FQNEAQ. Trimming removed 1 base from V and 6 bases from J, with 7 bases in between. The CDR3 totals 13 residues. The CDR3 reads CASSLDRLNEQFF. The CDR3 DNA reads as TGTGCCAGCAGCTTAGACCGCCTCAATGAGCAGTTCTTC.

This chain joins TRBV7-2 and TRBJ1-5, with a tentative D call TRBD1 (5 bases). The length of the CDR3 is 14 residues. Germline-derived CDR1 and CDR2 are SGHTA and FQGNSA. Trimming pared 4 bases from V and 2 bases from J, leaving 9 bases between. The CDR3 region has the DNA TGTGCCAGCAGCTGGGGCGACGGCAATCAGCCCCAGCATTTT. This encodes CASSWGDGNQPQHF.

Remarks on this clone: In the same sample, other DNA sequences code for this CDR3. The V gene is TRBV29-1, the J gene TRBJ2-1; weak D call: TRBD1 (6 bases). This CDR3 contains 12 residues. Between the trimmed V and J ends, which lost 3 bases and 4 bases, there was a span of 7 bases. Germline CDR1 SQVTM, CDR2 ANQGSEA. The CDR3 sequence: CSVERGYNEQFF. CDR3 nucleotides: TGCAGCGTTGAGAGGGGGTACAATGAGCAGTTCTTC.

CDR3 DNA: TGTGCCTGGAGTTCCGACGGCGCATATGGCTACACCTTC. The encoded protein is CAWSSDGAYGYTF. The genes are TRBV30 and TRBJ1-2; D call uncertain. Trimming took 2 bases from V and 5 from J, leaving 12 bases between them. This CDR3 is 13 amino acids long. Germline values: CDR1 GTSNPN, CDR2 SVGIG (reference sequence).

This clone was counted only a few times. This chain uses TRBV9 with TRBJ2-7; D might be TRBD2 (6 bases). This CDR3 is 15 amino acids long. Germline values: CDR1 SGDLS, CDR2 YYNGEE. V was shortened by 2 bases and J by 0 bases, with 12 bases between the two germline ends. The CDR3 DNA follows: TGTGCCAGCAGCGTCCGGGACTTACCCTCCTACGAGCAGTACTTC. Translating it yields CASSVRDLPSYEQYF.

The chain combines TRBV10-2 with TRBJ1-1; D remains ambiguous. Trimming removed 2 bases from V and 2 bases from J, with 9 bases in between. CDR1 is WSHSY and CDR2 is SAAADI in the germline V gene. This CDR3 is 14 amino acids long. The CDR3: CASSEGNLNTEAFF. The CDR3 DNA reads TGCGCCAGCAGTGAGGGCAACTTAAACACTGAAGCTTTCTTT.

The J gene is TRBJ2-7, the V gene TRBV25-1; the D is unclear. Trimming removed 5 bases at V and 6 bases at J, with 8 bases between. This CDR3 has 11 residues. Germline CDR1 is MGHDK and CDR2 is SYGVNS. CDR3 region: CASSPLLEQYF. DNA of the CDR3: TGTGCCAGCAGTCCCTTACTCGAGCAGTACTTC.

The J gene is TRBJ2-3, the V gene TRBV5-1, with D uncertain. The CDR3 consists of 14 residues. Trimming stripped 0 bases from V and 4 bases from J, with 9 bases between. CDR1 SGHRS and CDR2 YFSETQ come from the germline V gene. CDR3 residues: CASSLEKTSDTQYF. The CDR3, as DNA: TGCGCCAGCAGCTTGGAAAAGACTTCAGATACGCAGTATTTT.